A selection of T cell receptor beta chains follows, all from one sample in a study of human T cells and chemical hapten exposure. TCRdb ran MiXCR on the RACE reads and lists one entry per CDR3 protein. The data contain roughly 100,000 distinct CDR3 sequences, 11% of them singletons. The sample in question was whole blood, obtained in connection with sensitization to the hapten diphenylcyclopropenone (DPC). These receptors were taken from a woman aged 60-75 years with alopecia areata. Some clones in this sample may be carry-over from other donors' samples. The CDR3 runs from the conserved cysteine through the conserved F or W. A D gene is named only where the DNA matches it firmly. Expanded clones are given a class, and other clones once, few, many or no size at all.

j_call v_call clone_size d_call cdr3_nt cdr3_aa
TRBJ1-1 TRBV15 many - TGTGCCACCAGCAGAGATGCGATTGGGGAGGACACTGAAGCTTTCTTT CATSRDAIGEDTEAFF
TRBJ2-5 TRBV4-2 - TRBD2 TGTGCCAGCAGCCTGGGGGGGAGCGGGGGACAAGAGACCCAGTACTTC CASSLGGSGGQETQYF
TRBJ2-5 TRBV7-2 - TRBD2 TGTGCCAGCAGCAAGAGACTAGCGGGGAAAGAGACCCAGTACTTC CASSKRLAGKETQYF
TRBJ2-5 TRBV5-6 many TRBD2 TGTGCCAGCAGCCGCAGGTTGGCGGGAGAAGAGACCCAGTACTTC CASSRRLAGEETQYF
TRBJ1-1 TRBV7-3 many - TGTGCCAGCAGCCCTCAGCCGGGTCTGAGCCCTGAAGCTTTCTTT CASSPQPGLSPEAFF
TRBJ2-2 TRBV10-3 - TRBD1 TGTGCCGTAAGACAGGGGGCCGGTGACACCGGGGAGCTGTTTTTT CAVRQGAGDTGELFF
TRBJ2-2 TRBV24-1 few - TGTGCCACCAGTGAACAGGGATCGAACACCGGGGAGCTGTTTTTT CATSEQGSNTGELFF
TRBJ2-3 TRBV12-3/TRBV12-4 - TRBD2 TGTGCCAGCAGTTTGAGCGGGGCCGGCACAGATACGCAGTATTTT CASSLSGAGTDTQYF
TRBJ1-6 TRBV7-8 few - TGTGCCAGCAGCTTAGCGGGGGATAATTCACCCCTCCACTTT CASSLAGDNSPLHF
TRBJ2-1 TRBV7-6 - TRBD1 TGTGCCAGCAGCTCCGCCTACAGGGGGCCCTACAATGAGCAGTTCTTC CASSSAYRGPYNEQFF
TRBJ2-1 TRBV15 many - TGTGCCACCAGCGAGGGGGGAGGCCATGAGCAGTTCTTC CATSEGGGHEQFF
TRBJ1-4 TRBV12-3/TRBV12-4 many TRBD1 TGTGCCAGCAGTTTGCCAGGGGGCTTGCCTAATGAAAAACTGTTTTTT CASSLPGGLPNEKLFF
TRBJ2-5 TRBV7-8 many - TGTGCCAGCAGCCCACCCGGACCGGAGTTTGGGACCCAGTACTTC CASSPPGPEFGTQYF
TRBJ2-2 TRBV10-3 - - TGTGCCATCAGTGGAATGTCGAACACCGGGGAGCTGTTTTTT CAISGMSNTGELFF
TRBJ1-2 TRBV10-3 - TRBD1 TGTGCCATCAAGATCCCGGGACAGGGCTCTTCTAACTATGGCTACACCTTC CAIKIPGQGSSNYGYTF
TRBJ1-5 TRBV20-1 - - TGCAGTGCCCGGAACGGAGGCCCTCCGAGAGACTATAGCAATCAGCCCCAGCATTTT CSARNGGPPRDYSNQPQHF
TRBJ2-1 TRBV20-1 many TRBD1 TGCAGTGCTAGAGATTTGGTCACCCCAGGGGGACCCTACAATGAGCAGTTCTTC CSARDLVTPGGPYNEQFF
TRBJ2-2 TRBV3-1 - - TGTGCCAGCAGCCCCCTAGGGGCACATACCGGGGAGCTGTTTTTT CASSPLGAHTGELFF
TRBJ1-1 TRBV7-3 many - TGTGCCAGCAGCTGGCAGGGTGGCACTGAAGCTTTCTTT CASSWQGGTEAFF
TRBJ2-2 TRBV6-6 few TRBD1 TGTGCCAGCAGTTATTACAGGGGAGAGACCGGGGAGCTGTTTTTT CASSYYRGETGELFF
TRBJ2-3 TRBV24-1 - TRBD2 TGTGCCACCAGTGATTCCCTCCCGACTAGCGGGGGTGGGACAGATACGCAGTATTTT CATSDSLPTSGGGTDTQYF
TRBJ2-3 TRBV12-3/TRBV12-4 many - TGTGCCAGCAGGACACAAGTCACAGATACGCAGTATTTT CASRTQVTDTQYF
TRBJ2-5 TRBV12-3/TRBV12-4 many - TGTGCCATACTTCGACAGAACCAAGAGACCCAGTACTTC CAILRQNQETQYF
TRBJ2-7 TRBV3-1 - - TGTGCCAGCAGCCAAGGATGGGACGGCGACGTGTACGAGCAGTACTTC CASSQGWDGDVYEQYF
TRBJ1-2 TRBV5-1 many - TGCGCCAGCAGACCAGATACAGCCCGGGGGGCGGACTATGGCTACACCTTC CASRPDTARGADYGYTF
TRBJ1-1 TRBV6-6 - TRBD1 TGTGCCAGCAGTTACATAGGGGGCTCGAACACTGAAGCTTTCTTT CASSYIGGSNTEAFF
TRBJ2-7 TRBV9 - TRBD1 TGTGCCAGCAGCGTAGATCTAAGGGGGCCCCCCTACGAGCAGTACTTC CASSVDLRGPPYEQYF
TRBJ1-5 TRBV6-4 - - TGTGCCAGCAGGGGGCAGGGATCCAGCAATCAGCCCCAGCATTTT CASRGQGSSNQPQHF
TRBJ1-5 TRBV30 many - TGTGCCTGGAGTTTTACACTGTTCAATCAGCCCCAGCATTTT CAWSFTLFNQPQHF
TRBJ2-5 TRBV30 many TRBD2 TGTGCCTGGAGGGCTAGCGGGGGGCAAGAGACCCAGTACTTC CAWRASGGQETQYF
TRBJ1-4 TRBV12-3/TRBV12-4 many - TGTGCCAGCAGTCCCGACAGAGTTAATGAAAAACTGTTTTTT CASSPDRVNEKLFF
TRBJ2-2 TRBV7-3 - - TGTGCCAGCAGCTTATTCTGGGGAAACACCGGGGAGCTGTTTTTT CASSLFWGNTGELFF
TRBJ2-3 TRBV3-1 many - TGTGCCAGCAGCCAAGAAACTTCAGGGGCAGATACGCAGTATTTT CASSQETSGADTQYF
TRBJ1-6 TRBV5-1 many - TGCGCCAGCAGCGCCGGATCCGTATCCTCACCCCTCCACTTT CASSAGSVSSPLHF
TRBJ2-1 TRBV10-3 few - TGTGCCATCAGTGAGGGGGAACTCGTAAAGTTCTTC CAISEGELVKFF
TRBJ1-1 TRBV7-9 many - TGTGCCAGCAGCTTAAGCGCAATGAACACTGAAGCTTTCTTT CASSLSAMNTEAFF
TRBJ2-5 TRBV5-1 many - TGCGCCAGTAGCTCCCCCCGACAGGAAGAGACCCAGTACTTC CASSSPRQEETQYF
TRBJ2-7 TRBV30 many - TGTGCCTGGAGTGTGGGGACCCGCTACGAGCAGTACTTC CAWSVGTRYEQYF
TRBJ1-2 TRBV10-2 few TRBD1 TGCGCCAGCCAGGACAGGTCTTCAGCTAACTATGGCTACACCTTC CASQDRSSANYGYTF
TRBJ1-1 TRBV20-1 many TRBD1 TGCAGCTCCGGGACAGGTCCACCTCGTGAAGCTTTCTTT CSSGTGPPREAFF
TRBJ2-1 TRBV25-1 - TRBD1 TGTGCCAGCGGGGGACAGGGCTATGAGCAGTTCTTC CASGGQGYEQFF
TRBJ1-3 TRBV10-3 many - TGTGCCATCAGACATGACAGTAACTCTGGAAACACCATATATTTT CAIRHDSNSGNTIYF
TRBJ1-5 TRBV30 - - TGTGCCTGGAATGCGGGGTTTGGTCAGCCCCAGCATTTT CAWNAGFGQPQHF
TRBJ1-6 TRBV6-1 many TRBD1 TGTGCCAGCGCGTGGGACAGAGAGGCCTCACCCCTCCACTTT CASAWDREASPLHF
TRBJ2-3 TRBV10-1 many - TGCGCCAGCAGTGAGGGTTTGATAGCGGCAAGCACAGATACGCAGTATTTT CASSEGLIAASTDTQYF
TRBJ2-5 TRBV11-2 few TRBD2 TGTGCCAGCAGCTTGGCTAGCGGGCGCCAAGAGACCCAGTACTTC CASSLASGRQETQYF
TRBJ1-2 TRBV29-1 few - TGCAGCGTTGAAGGGGCAGTAGTTGGCTACACCTTC CSVEGAVVGYTF